Listed here is a single T cell receptor beta chain. What it binds is unknown. Assay: immunoSEQ multiplex PCR; the TCRdb copy retains only in-frame clones and omits some. The repertoire holds roughly 13,000 clones, with around 72% as singletons. The data belong to a study of vaccination effects on CD4 cells after COVID-19. Using viral peptide pools, the ViraFEST assay grew out antigen-specific CD4+ T cells prior to sequencing. Culturing for roughly 9 days preceded CD4+ T cell isolation. It was two doses of either the BNT162b2 or mRNA-1273 vaccine that participants received. The CDR3 totals 14 residues. CDR1 SGHDT and CDR2 YYEEEE come from the germline V gene. V was trimmed by 4 bases and J by 4 bases, leaving 14 bases between them. Study results and caveats: Marked contraction was observed in infection-induced and vaccine-induced clones late after vaccination. Missing from the study were early post-infection timepoints, and its convalescent patients were few. There was only 1 of 255 vaccine-induced clones in healthy vaccinees that cross-reacted with common cold coronaviruses.

This clonotype was obtained from a human donor who received a COVID-19 vaccine. The genes are TRBV5-6 and TRBJ1-1, with a possible D match to TRBD1 (6 bases). This specimen consisted of CD4+ T cells from PBMCs cultured with SARS-CoV-2 spike peptides, obtained after COVID-19 vaccination. The CDR3 DNA reads as TGTGCCAGCAGCGGGATGGGGGCGCGCACTGAAGCTTTCTTT. Its protein is CASSGMGARTEAFF.